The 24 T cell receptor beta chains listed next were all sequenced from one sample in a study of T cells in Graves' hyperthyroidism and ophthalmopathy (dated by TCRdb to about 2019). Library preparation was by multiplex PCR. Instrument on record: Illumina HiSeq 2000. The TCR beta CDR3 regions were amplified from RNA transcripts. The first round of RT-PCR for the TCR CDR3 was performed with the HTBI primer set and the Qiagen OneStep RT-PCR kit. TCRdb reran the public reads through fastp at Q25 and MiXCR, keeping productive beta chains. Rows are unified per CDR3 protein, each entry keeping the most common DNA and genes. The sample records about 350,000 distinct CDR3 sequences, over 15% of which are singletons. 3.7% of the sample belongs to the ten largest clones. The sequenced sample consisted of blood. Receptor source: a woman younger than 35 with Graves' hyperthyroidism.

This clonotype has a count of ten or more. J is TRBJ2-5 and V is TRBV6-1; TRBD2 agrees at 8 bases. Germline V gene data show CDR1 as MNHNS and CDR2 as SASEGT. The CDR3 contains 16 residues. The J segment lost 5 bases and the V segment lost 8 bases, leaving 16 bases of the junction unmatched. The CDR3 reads CASALAGYTEGETQYF. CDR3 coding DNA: TGTGCCAGCGCGCTAGCGGGCTACACTGAGGGGGAGACCCAGTACTTC.

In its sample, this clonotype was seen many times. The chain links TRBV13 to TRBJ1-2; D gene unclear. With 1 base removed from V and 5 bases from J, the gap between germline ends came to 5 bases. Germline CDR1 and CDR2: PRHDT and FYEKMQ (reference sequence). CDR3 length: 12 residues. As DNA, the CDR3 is TGTGCCAGCAGCTTAGTCCTTTATGGCTACACCTTC. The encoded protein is CASSLVLYGYTF.

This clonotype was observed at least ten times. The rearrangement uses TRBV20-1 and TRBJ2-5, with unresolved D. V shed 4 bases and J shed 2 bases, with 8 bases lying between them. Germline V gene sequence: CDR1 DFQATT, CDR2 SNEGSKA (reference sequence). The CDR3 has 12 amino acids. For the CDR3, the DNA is TGCAGTGCTAAACTTGGGCAAGAGACCCAGTACTTC. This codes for CSAKLGQETQYF.

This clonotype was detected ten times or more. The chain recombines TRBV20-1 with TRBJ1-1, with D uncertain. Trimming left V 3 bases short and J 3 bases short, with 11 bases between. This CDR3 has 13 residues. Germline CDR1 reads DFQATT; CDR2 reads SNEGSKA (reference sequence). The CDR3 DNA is TGCAGTGCTAGTAAGAATGGTCACACTGAAGCTTTCTTT. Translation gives CSASKNGHTEAFF.

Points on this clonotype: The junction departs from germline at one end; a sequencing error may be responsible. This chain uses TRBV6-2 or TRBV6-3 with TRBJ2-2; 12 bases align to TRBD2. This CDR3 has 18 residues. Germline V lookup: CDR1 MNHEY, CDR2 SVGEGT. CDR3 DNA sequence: TGTGCCAGCAGTTCCCGACTAGCGGGGGTGGTAGGCACCGGGGAGCTGGTTTTT. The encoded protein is CASSSRLAGVVGTGELVF.

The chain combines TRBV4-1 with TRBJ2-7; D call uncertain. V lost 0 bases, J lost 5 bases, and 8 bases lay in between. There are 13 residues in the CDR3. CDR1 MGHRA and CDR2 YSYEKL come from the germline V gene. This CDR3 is CASSQDGDHEQYF. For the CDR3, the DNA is TGCGCCAGCAGCCAAGATGGAGACCACGAGCAGTACTTC.

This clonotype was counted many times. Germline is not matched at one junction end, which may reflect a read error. The CDR3 bases are TGTGCCAGCAGCGGGACAGCTAAAAACCAAAAGACCCAGTACTTC. Translated, it gives CASSGTAKNQKTQYF. V gene TRBV3-1 combines with J gene TRBJ2-5; 7 bases match TRBD1. The CDR3 is 15 amino acids. Per the germline V gene, CDR1 is LGHDT and CDR2 is YNNKEL (reference sequence).

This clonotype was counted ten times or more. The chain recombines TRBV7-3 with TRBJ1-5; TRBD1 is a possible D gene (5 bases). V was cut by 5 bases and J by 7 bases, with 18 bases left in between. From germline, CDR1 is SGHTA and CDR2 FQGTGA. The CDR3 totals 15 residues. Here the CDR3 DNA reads TGTGCCAGCAGCCCCATCGGGAAAGGGGCCCAGCCCCAGCATTTT. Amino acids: CASSPIGKGAQPQHF.

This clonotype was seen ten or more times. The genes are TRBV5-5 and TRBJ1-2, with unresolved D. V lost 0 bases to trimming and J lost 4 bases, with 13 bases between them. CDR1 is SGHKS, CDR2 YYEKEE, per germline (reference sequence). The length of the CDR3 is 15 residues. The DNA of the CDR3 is TGTGCCAGCAGCTTGGGGACGGCCGGGCCCTATGGCTACACCTTC. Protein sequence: CASSLGTAGPYGYTF.

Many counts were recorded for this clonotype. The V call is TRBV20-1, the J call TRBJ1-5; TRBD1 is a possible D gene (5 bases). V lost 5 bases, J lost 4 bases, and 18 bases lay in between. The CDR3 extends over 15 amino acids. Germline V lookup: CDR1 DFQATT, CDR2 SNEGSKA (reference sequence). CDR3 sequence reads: CSAGPLGGPNQPQHF. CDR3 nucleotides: TGCAGTGCTGGACCCTTGGGGGGTCCTAATCAGCCCCAGCATTTT.

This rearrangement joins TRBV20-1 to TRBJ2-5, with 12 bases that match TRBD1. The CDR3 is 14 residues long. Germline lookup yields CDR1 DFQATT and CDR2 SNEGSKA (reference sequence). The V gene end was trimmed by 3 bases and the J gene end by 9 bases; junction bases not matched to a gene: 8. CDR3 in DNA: TGCAGTGCTAGCGCCCGGGACAGGGGGCATTCCCAGTACTTC. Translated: CSASARDRGHSQYF.

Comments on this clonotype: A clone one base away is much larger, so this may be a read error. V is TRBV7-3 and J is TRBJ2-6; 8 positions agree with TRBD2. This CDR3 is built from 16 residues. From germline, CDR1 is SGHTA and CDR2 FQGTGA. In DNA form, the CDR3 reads TGTGCCAGTGGGACTAGTGTTGACTCTGGGGTCAACGTCCTGACTTTC. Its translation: CASGTSVDSGVNVLTF.

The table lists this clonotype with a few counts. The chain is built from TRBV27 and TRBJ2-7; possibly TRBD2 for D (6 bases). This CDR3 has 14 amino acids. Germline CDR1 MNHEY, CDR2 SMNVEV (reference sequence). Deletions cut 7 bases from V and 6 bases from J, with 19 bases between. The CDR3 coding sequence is TGTGCCAGCACCCCGCGGAGGGAATCCCGCGAGCAGTACTTC. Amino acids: CASTPRRESREQYF.

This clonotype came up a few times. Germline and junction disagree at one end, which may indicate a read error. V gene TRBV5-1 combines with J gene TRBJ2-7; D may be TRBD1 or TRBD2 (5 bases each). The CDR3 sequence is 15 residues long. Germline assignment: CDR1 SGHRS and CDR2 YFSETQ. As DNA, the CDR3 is TGCGCCAGCAGCTTGGATTCAGGGACGGGCTACGAGCAGCACTTC. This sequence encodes CASSLDSGTGYEQHF. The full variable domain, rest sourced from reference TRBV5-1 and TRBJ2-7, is KAGVTQTPRYLIKTRGQQVTLSCSPISGHRSVSWYQQTPGQGLQFLFEYFSETQRNKGNFPGRFSGRQFSNSRSEMNVSTLELGDSALYLCASSLDSGTGYEQHFGPGTRLTVT.

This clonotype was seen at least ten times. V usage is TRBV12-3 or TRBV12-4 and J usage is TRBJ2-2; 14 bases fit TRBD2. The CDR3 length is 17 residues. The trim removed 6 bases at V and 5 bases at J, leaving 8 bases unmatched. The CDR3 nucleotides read TGTGCCAGCAGCCCCAGACTAGCGGGGGGGCTAACCGGGGAGCTGTTTTTT. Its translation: CASSPRLAGGLTGELFF.

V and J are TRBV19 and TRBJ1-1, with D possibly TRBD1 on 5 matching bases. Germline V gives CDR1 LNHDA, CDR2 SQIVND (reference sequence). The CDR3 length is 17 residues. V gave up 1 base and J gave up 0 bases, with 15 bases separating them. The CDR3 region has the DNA TGTGCCAGTAGTATAGCTGCGCGGGGCGGCATGAACACTGAAGCTTTCTTT. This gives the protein CASSIAARGGMNTEAFF.

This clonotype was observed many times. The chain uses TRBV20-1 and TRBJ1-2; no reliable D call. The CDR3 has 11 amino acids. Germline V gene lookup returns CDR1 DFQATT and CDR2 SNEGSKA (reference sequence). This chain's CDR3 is CRGGSNYGYTF. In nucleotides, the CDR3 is TGCAGGGGAGGTTCAAACTATGGCTACACCTTC.

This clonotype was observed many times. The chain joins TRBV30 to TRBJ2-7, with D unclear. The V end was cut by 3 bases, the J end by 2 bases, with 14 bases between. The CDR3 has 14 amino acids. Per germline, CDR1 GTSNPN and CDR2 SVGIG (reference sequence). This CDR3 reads CAWSPGTAPYEQYF. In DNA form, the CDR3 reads TGTGCCTGGAGCCCCGGAACAGCTCCCTACGAGCAGTACTTC.

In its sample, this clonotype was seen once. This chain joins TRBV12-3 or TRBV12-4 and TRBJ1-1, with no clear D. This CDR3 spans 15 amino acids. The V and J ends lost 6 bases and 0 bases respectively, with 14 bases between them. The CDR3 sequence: CASSHSRQMNTEAFF. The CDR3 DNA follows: TGTGCCAGCAGCCATAGCAGGCAGATGAACACTGAAGCTTTCTTT.

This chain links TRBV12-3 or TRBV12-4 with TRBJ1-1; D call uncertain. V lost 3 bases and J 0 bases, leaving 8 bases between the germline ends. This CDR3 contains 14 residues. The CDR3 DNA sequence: TGTGCCAGCAGTTTGGAGACAATGAACACTGAAGCTTTCTTT. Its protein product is CASSLETMNTEAFF.

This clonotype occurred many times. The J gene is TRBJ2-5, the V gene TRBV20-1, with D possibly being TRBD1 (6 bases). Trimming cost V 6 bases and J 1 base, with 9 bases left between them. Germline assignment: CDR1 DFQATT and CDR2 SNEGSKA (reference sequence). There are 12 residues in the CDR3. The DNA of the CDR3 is TGCAGTGCGGAACAGGGCCAAGAGACCCAGTACTTC. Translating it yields CSAEQGQETQYF.

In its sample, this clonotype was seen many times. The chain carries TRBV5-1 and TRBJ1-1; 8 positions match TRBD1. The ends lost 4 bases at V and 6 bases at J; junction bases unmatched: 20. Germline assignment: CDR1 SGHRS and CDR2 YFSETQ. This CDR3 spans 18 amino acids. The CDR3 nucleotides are TGCGCCAGCAGCCAGGAGGGGACAGGAGGGTTTAGGGTCGCTGAAGCTTTCTTT. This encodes CASSQEGTGGFRVAEAFF.

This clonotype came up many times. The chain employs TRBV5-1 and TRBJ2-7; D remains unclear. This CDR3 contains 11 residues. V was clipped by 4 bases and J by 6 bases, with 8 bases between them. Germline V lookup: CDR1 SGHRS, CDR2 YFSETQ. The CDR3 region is CASSRPPEQYF. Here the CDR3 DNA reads TGCGCCAGCAGCAGGCCCCCCGAGCAGTACTTC.

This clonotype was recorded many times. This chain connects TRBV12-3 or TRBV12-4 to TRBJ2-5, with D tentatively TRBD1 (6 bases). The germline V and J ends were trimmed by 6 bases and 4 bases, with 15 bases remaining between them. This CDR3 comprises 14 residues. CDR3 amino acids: CASSYLQGLETQYF. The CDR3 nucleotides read TGTGCCAGCAGCTATCTACAGGGCCTAGAGACCCAGTACTTC.